This T cell receptor (beta chain) was obtained from a study of blood T cell repertoires in COVID-19. Study background: T cells, B-cell-depleted T cells, or PBMCs supplied cDNA or gDNA.

Per the original methods: Quantification of nucleated cells was approximated via reference gene primer amplification. This table comes from immunoSEQ multiplex PCR, and its TCRdb copy is limited to in-frame clones, with some not included. V, J and clone size are those of that table, while D and trimming were read from the DNA. The sample yields about 130,000 clones, about 91% seen once. Germline values: CDR1 SNHLY, CDR2 FYNNEI. The CDR3 length is 15 residues. Trimming stripped 2 bases from V and 1 base from J, with 9 bases between. The genes are TRBV2 and TRBJ2-1, with a weak D call TRBD1 (6 bases). Sequencing was performed on peripheral blood. This sequence was found in a man aged 50 to 59 with acute or convalescent COVID-19. The CDR3 protein is CASSEMGASYNEQFF. CDR3 DNA: TGTGCCAGCAGTGAAATGGGGGCATCCTACAATGAGCAGTTCTTC.